This T cell receptor (beta chain) originates from a study of post-analysis software for immune sequencing data. About the study: The courses of disease that were included comprised relapsing-remitting, secondary progressive and progressive-relapsing multiple sclerosis. General study results and limits: Five or six TRBV segments were significantly more frequent in patients than in controls. TRBV5-6, TRBV5-1 and TRBV20-1 were among these segments. Significantly lower normalized Chao1 diversity was found in patients with multiple sclerosis relative to controls.

Concerning this clonotype: Its antigen is unknown.

Germline V CDR1 and CDR2: DFQATT, SNEGSKA (reference sequence). CDR3 length: 14 amino acids. Trimming took off 5 bases at V and 2 bases at J, with 14 bases between the two ends. Prepared libraries of TCR beta cDNA carried unique molecular identifiers. MiXCR, applied by TCRdb to the PCR reads, yields one record per CDR3 protein. Here the sample spans approximately 440,000 distinct CDR3 sequences, around 40% being singletons. The chain is built from TRBV20-1 and TRBJ2-3; D is ambiguous. Sequencing was carried out using blood. The clonotype comes from a girl between 5 and 17 years old with multiple sclerosis. The CDR3 spells CSAQVGPDTDTQYF. CDR3 sequence (DNA): TGCAGTGCTCAAGTCGGACCTGACACAGATACGCAGTATTTT.